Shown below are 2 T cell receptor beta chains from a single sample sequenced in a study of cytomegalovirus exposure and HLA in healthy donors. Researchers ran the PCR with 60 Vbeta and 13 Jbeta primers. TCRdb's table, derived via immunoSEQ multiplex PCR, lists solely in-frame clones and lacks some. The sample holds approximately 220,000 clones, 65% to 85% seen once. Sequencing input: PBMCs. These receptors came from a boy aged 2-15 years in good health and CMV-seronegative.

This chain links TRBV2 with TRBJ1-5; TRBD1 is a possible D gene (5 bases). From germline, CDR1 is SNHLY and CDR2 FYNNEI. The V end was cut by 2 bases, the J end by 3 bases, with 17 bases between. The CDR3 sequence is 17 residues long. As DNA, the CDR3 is TGTGCCAGCAGTGAAAGGGGACTGCACGTAACCAATCAGCCCCAGCATTTT. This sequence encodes CASSERGLHVTNQPQHF.

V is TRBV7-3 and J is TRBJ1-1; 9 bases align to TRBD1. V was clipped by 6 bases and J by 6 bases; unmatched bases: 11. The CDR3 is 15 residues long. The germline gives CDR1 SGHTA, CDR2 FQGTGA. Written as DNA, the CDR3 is TGTGCCAGCAGATTTACAGGGGGCGCGGGTCCTGAAGCTTTCTTT. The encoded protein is CASRFTGGAGPEAFF. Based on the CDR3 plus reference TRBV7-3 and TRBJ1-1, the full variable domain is GAGVSQTPSNKVTEKGKYVELRCDPISGHTALYWYRQSLGQGPEFLIYFQGTGAADDSGLPNDRFFAVRPEGSVSTLKIQRTERGDSAVYLCASRFTGGAGPEAFFGQGTRLTVV.